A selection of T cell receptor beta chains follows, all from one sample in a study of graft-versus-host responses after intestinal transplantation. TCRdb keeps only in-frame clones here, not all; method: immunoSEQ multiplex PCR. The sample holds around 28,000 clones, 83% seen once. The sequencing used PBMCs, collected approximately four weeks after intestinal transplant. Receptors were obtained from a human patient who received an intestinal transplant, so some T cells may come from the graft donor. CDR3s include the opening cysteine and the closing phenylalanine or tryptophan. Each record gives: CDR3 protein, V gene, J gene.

CDR3aa: CASSATPITNQPQHF
v_gene: TRBV28
j_gene: TRBJ1-5

CDR3aa: CASSVRGRDTEAFF
v_gene: TRBV2
j_gene: TRBJ1-1

CDR3aa: CASSFRDRGQDEQFF
v_gene: TRBV5-1
j_gene: TRBJ2-1

CDR3aa: CATSLEGELRTDTQYF
v_gene: TRBV15
j_gene: TRBJ2-3

CDR3aa: CASSRDRALRAFF
v_gene: TRBV27
j_gene: TRBJ1-1

CDR3aa: CASRLLTPGFTDTEQFF
v_gene: TRBV28
j_gene: TRBJ2-1

CDR3aa: CASSLKDCQPQHF
v_gene: TRBV27
j_gene: TRBJ1-5

CDR3aa: CASSYRGLYEQYF
v_gene: TRBV6-5
j_gene: TRBJ2-7

CDR3aa: CASRTQGGTEAFF
v_gene: TRBV5-1
j_gene: TRBJ1-1

CDR3aa: CASSYPSQGRTEAFF
v_gene: TRBV6-5
j_gene: TRBJ1-1

CDR3aa: CASSPWTYPTGHNNEQFF
v_gene: TRBV7-6
j_gene: TRBJ2-1

CDR3aa: CASSLGGIGGNTIYF
v_gene: TRBV5-1
j_gene: TRBJ1-3

CDR3aa: CASSYIAGGPGSGELFF
v_gene: TRBV5-1
j_gene: TRBJ2-2

CDR3aa: CASSVVGGRQETQYF
v_gene: TRBV9
j_gene: TRBJ2-5

CDR3aa: CASSADRADTQYF
v_gene: TRBV5-4
j_gene: TRBJ2-3

CDR3aa: CASSEEVPRFTGELFF
v_gene: TRBV2
j_gene: TRBJ2-2

CDR3aa: CASSLTGLAGGTDTQYF
v_gene: TRBV7-3
j_gene: TRBJ2-3

CDR3aa: CASRQNAGVETQYF
v_gene: TRBV5-1
j_gene: TRBJ2-5

CDR3aa: CASSVGTGGDGYTF
v_gene: TRBV9
j_gene: TRBJ1-2

CDR3aa: CARLTENEKLFF
v_gene: TRBV12-2
j_gene: TRBJ1-4

CDR3aa: CASSRGLAGANEQLF
v_gene: TRBV5-4
j_gene: TRBJ2-1

CDR3aa: CASSQATGGNQPQHF
v_gene: TRBV4-3
j_gene: TRBJ1-5

CDR3aa: CSVEGREHYNEQFF
v_gene: TRBV29-1
j_gene: TRBJ2-1

CDR3aa: CASTRGAGELFF
v_gene: TRBV28
j_gene: TRBJ2-2

CDR3aa: CASGQGSRTGNSPLHF
v_gene: TRBV5-1
j_gene: TRBJ1-6

CDR3aa: CASTADRGPSYEQYF
v_gene: TRBV6-1
j_gene: TRBJ2-7

CDR3aa: CASSIADHGNIQYF
v_gene: TRBV19
j_gene: TRBJ2-4

CDR3aa: CASSGQGYEKLFF
v_gene: TRBV19
j_gene: TRBJ1-4

CDR3aa: CASSLGGTGFDEQFF
v_gene: TRBV5-4
j_gene: TRBJ2-1

CDR3aa: CASSLGRGWEKLFF
v_gene: TRBV28
j_gene: TRBJ1-4

CDR3aa: CASSLEAGDFSNQPQHF
v_gene: TRBV11-2
j_gene: TRBJ1-5

CDR3aa: CASSLDALNYGYTF
v_gene: TRBV5-1
j_gene: TRBJ1-2

CDR3aa: CASSLNTGGAYSDQPQHF
v_gene: TRBV5-5
j_gene: TRBJ1-5

CDR3aa: CASSLMGRDNEQFF
v_gene: TRBV27
j_gene: TRBJ2-1

CDR3aa: CASSARGRDEQYF
v_gene: TRBV25-1
j_gene: TRBJ2-7

CDR3aa: CASSVYLNTEAFF
v_gene: TRBV9
j_gene: TRBJ1-1

CDR3aa: CASSYSNGGATDTQYF
v_gene: TRBV6-5
j_gene: TRBJ2-3

CDR3aa: CASSLGWVHTEAFF
v_gene: TRBV5-1
j_gene: TRBJ1-1

CDR3aa: CASSSPGPYNEQFF
v_gene: TRBV6-5
j_gene: TRBJ2-1

CDR3aa: CASSVPEGADTQYF
v_gene: TRBV9
j_gene: TRBJ2-3

CDR3aa: CSVGFMGQGYGYTF
v_gene: TRBV29-1
j_gene: TRBJ1-2

CDR3aa: CASSLGGSYNSPLHF
v_gene: TRBV28
j_gene: TRBJ1-6

CDR3aa: CASSLRDNLPSTDTQYF
v_gene: TRBV28
j_gene: TRBJ2-3

CDR3aa: CASSPLEGGANEKLFF
v_gene: TRBV28
j_gene: TRBJ1-4

CDR3aa: CASSPTGGGNQPQHF
v_gene: TRBV18
j_gene: TRBJ1-5

CDR3aa: CASSPQRVPTDTQYF
v_gene: TRBV2
j_gene: TRBJ2-3